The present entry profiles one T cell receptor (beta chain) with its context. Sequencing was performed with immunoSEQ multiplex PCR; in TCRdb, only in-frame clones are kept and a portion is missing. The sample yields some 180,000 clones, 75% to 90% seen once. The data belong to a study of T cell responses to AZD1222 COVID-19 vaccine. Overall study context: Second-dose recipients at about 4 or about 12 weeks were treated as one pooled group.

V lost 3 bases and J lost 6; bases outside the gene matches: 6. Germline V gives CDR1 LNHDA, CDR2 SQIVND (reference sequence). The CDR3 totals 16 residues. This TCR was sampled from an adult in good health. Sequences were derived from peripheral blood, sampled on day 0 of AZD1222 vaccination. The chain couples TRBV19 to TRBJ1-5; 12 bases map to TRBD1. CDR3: CASSIGGQGAFQPQHF. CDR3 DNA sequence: TGTGCCAGTAGTATTGGGGGACAGGGGGCTTTTCAGCCCCAGCATTTT. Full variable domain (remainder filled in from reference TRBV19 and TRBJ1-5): DGGITQSPKYLFRKEGQNVTLSCEQNLNHDAMYWYRQDPGQGLRLIYYSQIVNDFQKGDIAEGYSVSREKKESFPLTVTSAQKNPTAFYLCASSIGGQGAFQPQHFGDGTRLSIL.